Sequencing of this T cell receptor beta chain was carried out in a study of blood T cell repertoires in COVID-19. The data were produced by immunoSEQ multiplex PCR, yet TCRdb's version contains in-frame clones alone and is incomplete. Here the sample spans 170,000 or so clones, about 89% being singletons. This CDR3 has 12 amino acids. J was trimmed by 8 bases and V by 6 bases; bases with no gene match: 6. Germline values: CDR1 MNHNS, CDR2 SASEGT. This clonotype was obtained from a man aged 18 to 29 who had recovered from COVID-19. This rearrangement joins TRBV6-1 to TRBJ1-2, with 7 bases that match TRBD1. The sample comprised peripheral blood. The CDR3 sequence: CASSRDSDGYTF. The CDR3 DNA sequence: TGTGCCAGCAGCCGGGACAGCGACGGCTACACCTTC.